This entry concerns a single TCR beta chain. Germline-derived CDR1 and CDR2 are SEHNR and FQNEAQ (reference sequence). CDR3 length: 14 residues. V shed 1 base and J 7 bases; nucleotides not matched to a gene: 4. This sample is part of a study of blood T cell repertoires in COVID-19. Looking at the study overall: COVID-19 samples, acute and convalescent, were from the United States, Italy and Spain. Nucleic acid was either cDNA or gDNA, and it came from T cells, B-cell-depleted T cells, or PBMCs.

Authors' data handling: Reference gene primers were amplified, and this amplification served to estimate nucleated cell counts. Only in-frame clones appear in the TCRdb table, and some are missing; sequencing was by immunoSEQ multiplex PCR. That table is the source of V, J and clone size, and D and trimming were worked out from the DNA. The sample has around 200,000 clones, more than 75% seen once. Enrolled during active infection, Seattle patients were then followed longitudinally. The chain couples TRBV7-9 to TRBJ2-1; 7 bases are a match to TRBD2. This sequence was found in a person between 70 and 80 years old with COVID-19, enrolled during active disease. Sequenced input: peripheral blood. CDR3 bases: TGTGCCAGCAGCTTAGGGGGAGGGCCGAATGAGCAGTTCTTC. It yields the protein CASSLGGGPNEQFF.